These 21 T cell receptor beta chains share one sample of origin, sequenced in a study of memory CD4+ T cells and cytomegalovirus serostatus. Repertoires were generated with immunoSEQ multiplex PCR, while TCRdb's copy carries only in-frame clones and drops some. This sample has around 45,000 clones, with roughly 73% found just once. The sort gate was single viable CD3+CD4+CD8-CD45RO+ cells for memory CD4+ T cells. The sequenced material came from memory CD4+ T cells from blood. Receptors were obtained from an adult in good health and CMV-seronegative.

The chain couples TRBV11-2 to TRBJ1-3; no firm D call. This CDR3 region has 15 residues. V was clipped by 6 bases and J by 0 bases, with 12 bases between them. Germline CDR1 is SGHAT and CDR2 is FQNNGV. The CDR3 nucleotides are TGTGCCAGCAGGGGGTTTTCGGGCTCTGGAAACACCATATATTTT. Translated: CASRGFSGSGNTIYF.

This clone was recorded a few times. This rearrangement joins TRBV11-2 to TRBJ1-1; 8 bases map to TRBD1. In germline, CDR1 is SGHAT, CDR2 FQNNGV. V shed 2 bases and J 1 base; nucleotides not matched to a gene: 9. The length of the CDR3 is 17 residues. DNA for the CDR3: TGTGCCAGCAGCTTACTGGGCAGGGGGCGAGGGAACACTGAAGCTTTCTTT. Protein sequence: CASSLLGRGRGNTEAFF. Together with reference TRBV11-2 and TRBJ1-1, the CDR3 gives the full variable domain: EAGVAQSPRYKIIEKRQSVAFWCNPISGHATLYWYQQILGQGPKLLIQFQNNGVVDDSQLPKDRFSAERLKGVDSTLKIQPAKLEDSAVYLCASSLLGRGRGNTEAFFGQGTRLTVV.

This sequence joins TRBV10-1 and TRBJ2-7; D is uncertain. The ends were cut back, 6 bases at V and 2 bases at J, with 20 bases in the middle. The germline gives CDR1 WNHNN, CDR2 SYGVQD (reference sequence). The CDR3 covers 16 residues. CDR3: CASSDPHRLRTYEQYF. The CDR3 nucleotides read TGCGCCAGCAGCGATCCTCACAGATTAAGGACCTACGAGCAGTACTTC.

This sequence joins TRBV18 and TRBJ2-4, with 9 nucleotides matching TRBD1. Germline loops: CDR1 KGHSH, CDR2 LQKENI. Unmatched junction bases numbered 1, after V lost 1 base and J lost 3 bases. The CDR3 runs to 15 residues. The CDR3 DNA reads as TGTGCCAGCTCACCACGGGACAGGGTCAAAAACATTCAGTACTTC. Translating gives CASSPRDRVKNIQYF.

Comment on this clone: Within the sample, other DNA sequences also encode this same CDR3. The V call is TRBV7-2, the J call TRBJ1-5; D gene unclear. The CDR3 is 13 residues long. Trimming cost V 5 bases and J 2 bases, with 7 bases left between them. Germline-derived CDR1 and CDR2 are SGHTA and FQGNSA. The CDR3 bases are TGTGCCAGCAGCACTCGGGGCAATCAGCCCCAGCATTTT. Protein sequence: CASSTRGNQPQHF.

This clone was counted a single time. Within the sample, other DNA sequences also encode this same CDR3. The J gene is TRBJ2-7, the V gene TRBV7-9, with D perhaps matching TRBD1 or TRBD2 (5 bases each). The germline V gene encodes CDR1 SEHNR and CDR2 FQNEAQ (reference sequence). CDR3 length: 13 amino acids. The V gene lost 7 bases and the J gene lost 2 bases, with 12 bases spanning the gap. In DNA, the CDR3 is TGTGCCAGCACCTCGACGGGGCCCTACGAGCAGTACTTC. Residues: CASTSTGPYEQYF. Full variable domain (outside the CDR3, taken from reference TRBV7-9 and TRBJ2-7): DTGVSQNPRHKITKRGQNVTFRCDPISEHNRLYWYRQTLGQGPEFLTYFQNEAQLEKSRLLSDRFSAERPKGSFSTLEIQRTEQGDSAMYLCASTSTGPYEQYFGPGTRLTVT.

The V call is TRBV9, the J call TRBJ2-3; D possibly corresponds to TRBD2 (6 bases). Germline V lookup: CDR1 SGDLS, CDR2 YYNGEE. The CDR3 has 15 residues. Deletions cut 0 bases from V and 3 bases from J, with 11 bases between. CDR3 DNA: TGTGCCAGCAGCGTAGGACTAGTCCAGACAGATACGCAGTATTTT. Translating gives CASSVGLVQTDTQYF.

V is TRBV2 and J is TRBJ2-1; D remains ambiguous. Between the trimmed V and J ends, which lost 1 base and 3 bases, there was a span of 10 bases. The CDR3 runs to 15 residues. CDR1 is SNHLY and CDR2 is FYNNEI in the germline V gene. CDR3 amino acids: CASSEGGLIYNEQFF. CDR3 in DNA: TGTGCCAGCAGTGAAGGAGGTCTTATCTACAATGAGCAGTTCTTC. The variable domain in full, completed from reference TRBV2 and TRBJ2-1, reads EPEVTQTPSHQVTQMGQEVILRCVPISNHLYFYWYRQILGQKVEFLVSFYNNEISEKSEIFDDQFSVERPDGSNFTLKIRSTKLEDSAMYFCASSEGGLIYNEQFFGPGTRLTVL.

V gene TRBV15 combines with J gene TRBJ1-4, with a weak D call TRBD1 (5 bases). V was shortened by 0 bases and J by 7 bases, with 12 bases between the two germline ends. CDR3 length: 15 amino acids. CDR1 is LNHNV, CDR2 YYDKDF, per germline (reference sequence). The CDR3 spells CATSREWGGGEKLFF. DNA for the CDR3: TGTGCCACCAGCAGAGAATGGGGGGGAGGTGAAAAACTGTTTTTT.

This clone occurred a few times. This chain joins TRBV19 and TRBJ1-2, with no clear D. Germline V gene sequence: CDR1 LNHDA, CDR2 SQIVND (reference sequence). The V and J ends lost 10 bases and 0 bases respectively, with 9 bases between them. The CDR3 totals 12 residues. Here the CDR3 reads CATGSANYGYTF. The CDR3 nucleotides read TGTGCCACCGGTTCGGCTAACTATGGCTACACCTTC.

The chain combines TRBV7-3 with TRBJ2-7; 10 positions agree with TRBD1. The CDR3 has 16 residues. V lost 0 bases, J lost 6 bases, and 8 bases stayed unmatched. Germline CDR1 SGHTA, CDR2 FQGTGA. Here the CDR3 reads CASSLTPPDRGGEQYF. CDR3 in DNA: TGTGCCAGCAGCTTAACCCCACCGGACAGGGGGGGCGAGCAGTACTTC. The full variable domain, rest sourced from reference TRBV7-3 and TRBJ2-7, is GAGVSQTPSNKVTEKGKYVELRCDPISGHTALYWYRQSLGQGPEFLIYFQGTGAADDSGLPNDRFFAVRPEGSVSTLKIQRTERGDSAVYLCASSLTPPDRGGEQYFGPGTRLTVT.

The CDR3 coding sequence is TGTGCCAGCAGCTTACTAGCGGGGGGATCCTACAATGAGCAGTTCTTC. This sequence encodes CASSLLAGGSYNEQFF. The chain links TRBV9 to TRBJ2-1; TRBD2 matches 12 bases. Germline-derived CDR1 and CDR2 are SGDLS and YYNGEE. V was clipped by 4 bases and J by 1 base; unmatched bases: 3. CDR3 length equals 16 residues. The variable domain in full, completed from reference TRBV9 and TRBJ2-1, reads DSGVTQTPKHLITATGQRVTLRCSPRSGDLSVYWYQQSLDQGLQFLIQYYNGEERAKGNILERFSAQQFPDLHSELNLSSLELGDSALYFCASSLLAGGSYNEQFFGPGTRLTVL.

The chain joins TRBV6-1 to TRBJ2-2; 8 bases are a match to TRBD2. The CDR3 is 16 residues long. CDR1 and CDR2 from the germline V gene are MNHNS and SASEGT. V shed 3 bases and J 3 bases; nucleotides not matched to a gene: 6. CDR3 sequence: CASSDGLAGHTGELFF. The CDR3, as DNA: TGTGCCAGCAGTGATGGGTTAGCGGGGCACACCGGGGAGCTGTTTTTT.

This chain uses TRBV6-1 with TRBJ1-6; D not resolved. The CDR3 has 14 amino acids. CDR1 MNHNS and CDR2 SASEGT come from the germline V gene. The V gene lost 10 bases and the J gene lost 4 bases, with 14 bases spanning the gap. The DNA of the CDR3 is TGTGCCACCCAATCCAGTAGTTATAATTCACCCCTCCACTTT. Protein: CATQSSSYNSPLHF.

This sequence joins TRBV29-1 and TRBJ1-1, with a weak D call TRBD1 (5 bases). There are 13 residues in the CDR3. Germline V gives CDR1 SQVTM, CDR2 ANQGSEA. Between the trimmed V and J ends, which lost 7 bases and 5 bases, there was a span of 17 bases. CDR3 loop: CSGWALGGTEAFF. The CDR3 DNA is TGCAGCGGGTGGGCTCTGGGGGGAACTGAAGCTTTCTTT.

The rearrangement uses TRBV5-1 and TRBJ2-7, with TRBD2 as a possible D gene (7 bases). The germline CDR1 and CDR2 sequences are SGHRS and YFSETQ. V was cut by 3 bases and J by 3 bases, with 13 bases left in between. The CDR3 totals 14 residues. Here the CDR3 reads CASSSQGTNYEQYF. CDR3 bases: TGCGCCAGCAGCTCCCAGGGGACTAACTACGAGCAGTACTTC. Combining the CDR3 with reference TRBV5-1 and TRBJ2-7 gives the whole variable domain KAGVTQTPRYLIKTRGQQVTLSCSPISGHRSVSWYQQTPGQGLQFLFEYFSETQRNKGNFPGRFSGRQFSNSRSEMNVSTLELGDSALYLCASSSQGTNYEQYFGPGTRLTVT.

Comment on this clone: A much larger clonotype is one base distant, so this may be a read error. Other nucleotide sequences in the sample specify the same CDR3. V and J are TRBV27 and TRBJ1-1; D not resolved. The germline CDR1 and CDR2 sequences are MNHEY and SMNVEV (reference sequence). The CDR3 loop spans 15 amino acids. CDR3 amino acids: CASSLYVSANTEAFF. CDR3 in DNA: TGTGCCAGTAGTTTATACGTCTCAGCTAACACTGAAGCTTTCTTT.

CDR3 DNA: TGTGCCAGCAGCGTGGGCCCGGGGGGGTATGAAAAACTGTTTTTT. Translation: CASSVGPGGYEKLFF. The chain links TRBV7-2 to TRBJ1-4; TRBD1 might be the D (5 bases). This CDR3 is built from 15 residues. V was shortened by 5 bases and J by 6 bases, with 16 bases between the two germline ends. Per the germline V gene, CDR1 is SGHTA and CDR2 is FQGNSA. Variable domain in full (rest from reference TRBV7-2 and TRBJ1-4): GAGVSQSPSNKVTEKGKDVELRCDPISGHTALYWYRQSLGQGLEFLIYFQGNSAPDKSGLPSDRFSAERTGGSVSTLTIQRTQQEDSAVYLCASSVGPGGYEKLFFGSGTQLSVL.

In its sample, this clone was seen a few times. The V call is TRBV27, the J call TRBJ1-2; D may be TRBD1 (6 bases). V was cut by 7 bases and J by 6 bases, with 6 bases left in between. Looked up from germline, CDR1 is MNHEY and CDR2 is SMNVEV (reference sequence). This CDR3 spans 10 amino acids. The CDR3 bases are TGTGCCAGCACAGGGGATGGCTACACCTTC. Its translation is CASTGDGYTF.

CDR3 DNA sequence: TGTGCCAGAAGCTTGGGGGGGAAGGTTCTTAATTCACCCCTCCACTTT. As protein: CARSLGGKVLNSPLHF. This chain connects TRBV5-3 to TRBJ1-6, with D perhaps matching TRBD1 (5 bases). TRBV5-3 is an ORF for which the function is uncertain. This CDR3 region has 16 residues. The V end lost 0 bases, the J end lost 6 bases, and 13 bases lay between the germline ends.

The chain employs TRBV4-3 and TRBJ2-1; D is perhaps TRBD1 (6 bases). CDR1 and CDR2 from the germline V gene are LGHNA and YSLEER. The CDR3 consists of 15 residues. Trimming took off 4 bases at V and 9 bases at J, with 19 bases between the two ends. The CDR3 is CASSRDGTTGSEQFF. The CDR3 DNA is TGCGCCAGCAGCCGCGACGGGACAACGGGTAGTGAGCAGTTCTTC.